Presented here are 28 T cell receptor beta chains from one specimen sequenced in a study of CD8 T cells in Susac syndrome. After extraction with the RNeasy kit, about 0.5 to 1 ug of the RNA was reverse transcribed using random hexamers. MiXCR was run by TCRdb on the immunoSEQ multiplex PCR reads, yielding one entry per CDR3 protein. Of 250,000 to 350,000 distinct CDR3 sequences listed, about 91% are singletons. Sequenced input: CD4+ T cells from PBMCs. These receptors were collected from a human donor with multiple sclerosis.

The V call is TRBV4-3, the J call TRBJ2-7; 7 bases map to TRBD1. CDR1 LGHNA and CDR2 YSLEER come from the germline V gene. The CDR3 has 14 amino acids. Germline trimming cut 5 bases from V and 4 bases from J; bases unmatched to any gene: 8. CDR3 bases: TGCGCCAGCAGCAGACAGGGAACGGGGTACGAGCAGTACTTC. This sequence encodes CASSRQGTGYEQYF.

The V call is TRBV20-1, the J call TRBJ2-1; 8 nucleotides match TRBD2. Germline CDR1 and CDR2: DFQATT and SNEGSKA (reference sequence). The V and J ends lost 3 bases and 8 bases, in that order; junction bases with no gene match: 6. The CDR3 is 13 amino acids. The CDR3 coding sequence is TGCAGTGCTAGTAGCGGGGTGGTAGATGAGCAGTTCTTC. Translation: CSASSGVVDEQFF.

Written as DNA, the CDR3 is TGTGCCATCAGTGAGTCGGTCGAGCAGTACTTC. It specifies CAISESVEQYF. This chain joins TRBV10-3 and TRBJ2-7; no clear D. Germline loops: CDR1 ENHRY, CDR2 SYGVKD. This CDR3 is built from 11 residues. V shed 0 bases and J shed 6 bases, with 3 bases lying between them.

The chain employs TRBV7-3 and TRBJ2-1, with 7 bases that match TRBD2. Germline V gene sequence: CDR1 SGHTA, CDR2 FQGTGA. The CDR3 totals 16 residues. Trimming cost V 5 bases and J 4 bases; bases outside gene matches: 11. In DNA form, the CDR3 reads TGTGCCAGCAGCCCTGTCGCGGGGGTAGGGTACAATGAGCAGTTCTTC. Its translation: CASSPVAGVGYNEQFF.

The gene calls are TRBV15 and TRBJ1-4; no reliable D call. Germline V gene sequence: CDR1 LNHNV, CDR2 YYDKDF (reference sequence). Deletions cut 3 bases from V and 5 bases from J, with 7 bases between. This CDR3 has 13 amino acids. The CDR3 DNA is TGTGCCACCAGCAGGGACTTCAATGAAAAACTGTTTTTT. Translation gives CATSRDFNEKLFF.

The V gene is TRBV6-5, the J gene TRBJ2-7; 9 nucleotides agree with TRBD1. The CDR3 covers 14 residues. V lost 0 bases, J lost 6 bases, and 3 bases stayed unmatched. The germline CDR1 and CDR2 sequences are MNHEY and SVGAGI. The CDR3 region has the DNA TGTGCCAGCAGTTACTCGGGACAGGGAGGCGAGCAGTACTTC. Protein product: CASSYSGQGGEQYF.

The genes are TRBV6-6 and TRBJ2-5, with TRBD2 identical over 7 bases. Germline CDR1 reads MNHNY; CDR2 reads SVGAGI (reference sequence). CDR3 length: 13 amino acids. After removal of 7 bases from V and 7 bases from J, the junction contained 9 bases not matched to a gene. The CDR3 is CASTSVGEGTQYF. CDR3 bases: TGTGCCAGCACCTCCGTCGGGGAGGGGACCCAGTACTTC.

This chain joins TRBV5-6 and TRBJ1-2; the D is unclear. Trimming removed 1 base from V and 5 bases from J, with 6 bases in between. The germline gives CDR1 SGHDT, CDR2 YYEEEE. The CDR3 covers 12 residues. This CDR3 is CASSLKVYGYTF. The CDR3 DNA reads as TGTGCCAGCAGCTTGAAGGTTTATGGCTACACCTTC.

The chain joins TRBV18 to TRBJ2-3; 7 bases fit TRBD2. Germline CDR1 KGHSH, CDR2 LQKENI. There are 14 residues in the CDR3. V was pared by 1 base and J by 3 bases, with 1 base of the junction left unmatched. CDR3 bases: TGTGCCAGCTCACCACAGCGGGGTACAGATACGCAGTATTTT. As protein: CASSPQRGTDTQYF.

This clonotype has just one count. This chain links TRBV7-2 with TRBJ1-5; D gene unclear. Germline-derived CDR1 and CDR2 are SGHTA and FQGNSA. V was clipped by 0 bases and J by 1 base, with 10 bases between them. The CDR3 is 16 amino acids. The CDR3 coding sequence is TGTGCCAGCAGCTTAGCGTCTGTACAGAGCAATCAGCCCCAGCATTTT. Translated, it gives CASSLASVQSNQPQHF.

The chain employs TRBV4-3 and TRBJ1-6; 9 positions match TRBD1. The CDR3 length is 15 residues. Germline V gene lookup returns CDR1 LGHNA and CDR2 YSLEER. With V trimmed by 4 bases and J by 7 bases, 5 bases remained unmatched. CDR3 loop: CASSPGQGRNSPLHF. CDR3 in DNA: TGCGCCAGCAGCCCTGGACAGGGGAGGAATTCACCCCTCCACTTT.

The chain has TRBV5-6 and TRBJ1-5, with TRBD1 matching over 8 bases. The CDR3 is 15 residues long. Per germline, CDR1 SGHDT and CDR2 YYEEEE. The trim removed 4 bases at V and 4 bases at J, leaving 7 bases unmatched. The CDR3 sequence: CASSRRTGTNQPQHF. CDR3 nucleotides: TGTGCCAGCAGCAGAAGGACAGGGACGAATCAGCCCCAGCATTTT.

The V and J genes are TRBV5-1 and TRBJ2-3; 9 nucleotides agree with TRBD1. V shed 5 bases and J 2 bases; nucleotides not matched to a gene: 3. The length of the CDR3 is 14 residues. Germline CDR1 and CDR2: SGHRS and YFSETQ. As DNA, the CDR3 is TGCGCCAGCAGTACAGGGGGCAACACAGATACGCAGTATTTT. Amino acid sequence: CASSTGGNTDTQYF.

This clonotype appeared once. The rearrangement joins TRBV5-4 to TRBJ2-1; the match to TRBD2 covers 13 bases. J lost 9 bases, V lost 4 bases, and 7 bases had no gene match. CDR3 length: 15 amino acids. Germline assignment: CDR1 SGHNT and CDR2 YYREEE (reference sequence). CDR3 sequence (DNA): TGTGCCAGCAGCCCTGGACTAGCGGGAGCCATTGAGCAGTTCTTC. Amino acid sequence: CASSPGLAGAIEQFF.

This chain connects TRBV20-1 to TRBJ1-4; tentatively, D is TRBD1 (6 bases). The V end lost 3 bases, the J end lost 13 bases, and 15 bases lay between the germline ends. This CDR3 comprises 12 residues. Germline V CDR1 and CDR2: DFQATT, SNEGSKA (reference sequence). The CDR3 coding sequence is TGCAGTGCTAGGGGGGCGGACCATGGACTGTTTTTT. Translated, it gives CSARGADHGLFF.

The rearrangement uses TRBV30 and TRBJ2-5; 10 positions agree with TRBD2. V lost 4 bases and J lost 7; bases outside the gene matches: 12. This CDR3 has 15 residues. Germline CDR1 reads GTSNPN; CDR2 reads SVGIG (reference sequence). CDR3 sequence (DNA): TGTGCCTGGACTAGCGGGAGTACTTCCCGGGGGACCCAGTACTTC. Its protein is CAWTSGSTSRGTQYF.

This sequence joins TRBV20-1 and TRBJ2-1; D is perhaps TRBD2 (6 bases). V was clipped by 0 bases and J by 5 bases, with 14 bases between them. Germline CDR1 and CDR2: DFQATT and SNEGSKA (reference sequence). The CDR3 length is 15 residues. DNA of the CDR3: TGCAGTGCTAGAGAATCGGAGGGTCGACACAATGAGCAGTTCTTC. Protein: CSARESEGRHNEQFF.

This clonotype was found once. The V and J genes are TRBV5-1 and TRBJ1-1; 7 bases fit TRBD1. Trimming at V came to 1 base and at J to 2 bases, leaving 8 bases not matched to a gene. In germline, CDR1 is SGHRS, CDR2 YFSETQ. The CDR3 covers 16 residues. The CDR3 bases are TGCGCCAGCAGCTTGAACCTCGGGACAGCCAACACTGAAGCTTTCTTT. Its protein product is CASSLNLGTANTEAFF.

The rearrangement joins TRBV29-1 to TRBJ1-2, with 7 bases fitting TRBD1. The CDR3 is made up of 10 amino acids. The V gene's germline CDR1 is SQVTM and CDR2 ANQGSEA. Germline trimming cut 7 bases from V and 8 bases from J; bases unmatched to any gene: 4. The chain's CDR3 is CSAGGSGYTF. In nucleotides, the CDR3 is TGCAGCGCAGGGGGGAGCGGCTACACCTTC.

This clonotype appeared a few times. A read error may produce the germline difference seen at one junction end. This chain connects TRBV7-7 to TRBJ2-3; TRBD2 might be the D (6 bases). Germline assignment: CDR1 SSHAT and CDR2 FNYEAQ (reference sequence). The CDR3 has 15 residues. The CDR3 reads CASSLLPGGTDTQYF. The CDR3 DNA is TGTGCTAGCAGCTTACTGCCGGGGGGCACAGATACGCAGTATTTT.

The DNA of the CDR3 is TGTGCCAGCAGTTACTGGGGGAAGGGGGGGGAGCTGTTTTTT. It specifies CASSYWGKGGELFF. The chain carries TRBV6-6 and TRBJ2-2; D is tentatively TRBD1 or TRBD2 (5 bases each). This CDR3 is 14 amino acids long. The V end was cut by 1 base, the J end by 8 bases, with 11 bases between. Germline CDR1 reads MNHNY; CDR2 reads SVGAGI (reference sequence).

The chain couples TRBV5-1 to TRBJ1-1; no reliable D call. The CDR3 has 15 residues. In germline, CDR1 is SGHRS, CDR2 YFSETQ. Trimming took 0 bases from V and 0 from J, leaving 9 bases between them. DNA of the CDR3: TGCGCCAGCAGCTTGGGCGGGATAGTGAACACTGAAGCTTTCTTT. It yields the protein CASSLGGIVNTEAFF.

The chain carries TRBV7-8 and TRBJ1-2, with no clear D. The CDR3 covers 16 residues. Germline assignment: CDR1 SGHVS and CDR2 FQNEAQ. The V end was cut by 1 base, the J end by 5 bases, with 17 bases between. Here the CDR3 DNA reads TGTGCCAGCAGCTTAGGCGAAGGAGTGACCTTATATGGCTACACCTTC. It specifies CASSLGEGVTLYGYTF. Together with reference TRBV7-8 and TRBJ1-2, the CDR3 gives the full variable domain: GAGVSQSPRYKVAKRGQDVALRCDPISGHVSLFWYQQALGQGPEFLTYFQNEAQLDKSGLPSDRFFAERPEGSVSTLKIQRTQQEDSAVYLCASSLGEGVTLYGYTFGSGTRLTVV.

The chain links TRBV12-3 or TRBV12-4 to TRBJ1-2; 11 positions match TRBD1. Trimming at V came to 5 bases and at J to 7 bases, leaving 12 bases not matched to a gene. The CDR3 consists of 16 residues. This CDR3 reads CASSPRTGGRGGGYTF. In DNA form, the CDR3 reads TGTGCCAGCAGTCCCCGGACAGGGGGCCGTGGGGGTGGCTACACCTTC.

The rearrangement joins TRBV5-1 to TRBJ1-3; unclear D gene. Germline V gives CDR1 SGHRS, CDR2 YFSETQ. The CDR3 sequence is 18 residues long. Trimming stripped 4 bases from V and 0 bases from J, with 20 bases between. This CDR3 is CASSPVGLMPNSGNTIYF. CDR3 in DNA: TGCGCCAGCAGCCCAGTAGGACTGATGCCCAACTCTGGAAACACCATATATTTT.

The chain employs TRBV30 and TRBJ1-5, with a possible D match to TRBD1 (5 bases). The CDR3 has 12 residues. Trimming pared 7 bases from V and 0 bases from J, leaving 7 bases between. In germline, CDR1 is GTSNPN, CDR2 SVGIG (reference sequence). The CDR3 coding sequence is TGTGCCTCAGGGTATAGCAATCAGCCCCAGCATTTT. Translated: CASGYSNQPQHF.

The gene calls are TRBV7-6 and TRBJ2-3; no firm D call. Between the trimmed V and J ends, which lost 2 bases and 6 bases, there was a span of 6 bases. The CDR3 length is 12 residues. Germline loops: CDR1 SGHVS, CDR2 FNYEAQ. CDR3 sequence reads: CASSLMRDTQYF. In nucleotides, the CDR3 is TGTGCCAGCAGCTTAATGAGGGATACGCAGTATTTT.

The chain couples TRBV29-1 to TRBJ2-1; TRBD2 matches at 9 bases. V lost 3 bases and J lost 6; bases outside the gene matches: 6. The CDR3 has 14 residues. In germline, CDR1 is SQVTM, CDR2 ANQGSEA. CDR3 amino acids: CSVDASGASNEQFF. CDR3 coding DNA: TGCAGCGTTGACGCTAGCGGGGCCTCCAATGAGCAGTTCTTC.